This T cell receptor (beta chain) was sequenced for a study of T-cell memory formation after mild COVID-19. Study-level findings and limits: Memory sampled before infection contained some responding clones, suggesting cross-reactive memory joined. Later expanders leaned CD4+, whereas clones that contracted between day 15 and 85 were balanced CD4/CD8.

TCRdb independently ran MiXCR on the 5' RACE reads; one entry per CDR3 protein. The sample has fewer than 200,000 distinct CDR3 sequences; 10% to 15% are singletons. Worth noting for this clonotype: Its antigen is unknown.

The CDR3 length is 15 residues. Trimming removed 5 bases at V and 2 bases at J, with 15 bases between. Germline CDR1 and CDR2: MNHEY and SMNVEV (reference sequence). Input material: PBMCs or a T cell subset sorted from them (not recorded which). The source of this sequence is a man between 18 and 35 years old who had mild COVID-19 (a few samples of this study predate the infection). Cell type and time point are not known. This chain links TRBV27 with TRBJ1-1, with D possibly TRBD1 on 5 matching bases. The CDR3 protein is CASSIWGWSNTEAFF. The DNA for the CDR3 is TGTGCCAGCAGTATATGGGGGTGGTCCAACACTGAAGCTTTCTTT.